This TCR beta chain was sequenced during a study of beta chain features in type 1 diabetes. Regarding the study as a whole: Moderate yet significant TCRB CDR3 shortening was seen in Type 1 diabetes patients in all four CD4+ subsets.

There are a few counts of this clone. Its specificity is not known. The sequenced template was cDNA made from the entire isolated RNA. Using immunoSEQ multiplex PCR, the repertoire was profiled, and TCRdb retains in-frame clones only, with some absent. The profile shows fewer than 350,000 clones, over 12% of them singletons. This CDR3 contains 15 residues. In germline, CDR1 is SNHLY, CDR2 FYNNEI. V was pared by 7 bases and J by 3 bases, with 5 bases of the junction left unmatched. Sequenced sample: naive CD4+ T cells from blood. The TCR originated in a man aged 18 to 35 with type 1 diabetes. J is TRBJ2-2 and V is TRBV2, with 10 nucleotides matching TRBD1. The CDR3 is CASNSGTGDTGELFF. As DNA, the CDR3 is TGTGCCAGCAATTCCGGGACAGGGGACACCGGGGAGCTGTTTTTT.